A single sample gave rise to the 2 T cell receptor beta chains below, sequenced in a study of blood T cells in healthy people across ages. A second about 7 to 12 cycle PCR used barcoded and J-beta primers. Each CDR3 protein is one row after TCRdb ran MiXCR on the 5' RACE reads. The sample holds about 760,000 distinct CDR3 sequences, about 61% seen once. The sample comprised blood. The receptors were sampled from a middle-aged man in good health.

The chain uses TRBV27 and TRBJ2-1; D is perhaps TRBD1 (6 bases). The germline V and J ends were trimmed by 6 bases and 4 bases, with 16 bases remaining between them. CDR3 length: 15 residues. Germline values: CDR1 MNHEY, CDR2 SMNVEV (reference sequence). The CDR3 protein is CASRSGTTGYNEQFF. The DNA of the CDR3 is TGTGCCAGCAGATCCGGGACAACGGGGTACAATGAGCAGTTCTTC.

J is TRBJ2-5 and V is TRBV28; perhaps TRBD2 as D (5 bases). Germline assignment: CDR1 MDHEN and CDR2 SYDVKM. The CDR3 is 13 amino acids. V was cut by 6 bases and J by 0 bases, with 8 bases left in between. CDR3 loop: CASRAANQETQYF. CDR3 coding DNA: TGTGCCAGCAGAGCGGCAAACCAAGAGACCCAGTACTTC.